This T cell receptor beta chain is drawn from a study of cytomegalovirus exposure and HLA in healthy donors. Amplification used 60 Vbeta primers and 13 Jbeta primers. The method was immunoSEQ multiplex PCR; TCRdb's version includes in-frame clones alone and lacks a portion of them. The profile shows tens of thousands of clones, approximately 57% of them singletons. Sample: PBMCs. This clonotype originated in a woman younger than 45 in good health and CMV-seronegative.

In nucleotides, the CDR3 is TGCAGTGTCCCGGGACAGGGAGGCTACACCTTC. This sequence encodes CSVPGQGGYTF. The chain combines TRBV29-1 with TRBJ1-2; 9 bases line up with TRBD1. Germline V gene data show CDR1 as SQVTM and CDR2 as ANQGSEA. This CDR3 spans 11 amino acids. Full variable domain (missing parts from reference TRBV29-1 and TRBJ1-2): SAVISQKPSRDICQRGTSLTIQCQVDSQVTMMFWYRQQPGQSLTLIATANQGSEATYESGFVIDKFPISRPNLTFSTLTVSNMSPEDSSIYLCSVPGQGGYTFGSGTRLTVV.